Listed here is a single T cell receptor (beta chain). Its target is unknown. The junction and the germline gene differ at one end; a read error may be behind it. Looked up from germline, CDR1 is SGHTA and CDR2 is FQGTGA. This CDR3 is built from 13 residues. This record belongs to a study of radiotherapy plus CTLA-4 blockade in lung cancer. Only in-frame clones appear in the TCRdb table, and some are missing; sequencing was by immunoSEQ multiplex PCR. The repertoire holds roughly 100,000 clones, around 86% seen once, with 3.4% in the top ten. Study-level findings and limits: Blood TCR clones of tumor origin expanded after radiotherapy plus ipilimumab.

This specimen consisted of peripheral blood, obtained from a patient treated with radiotherapy plus ipilimumab. The receptor was derived from a human donor with non-small cell lung cancer who had a partial response to radiotherapy plus ipilimumab. The chain links TRBV7-3 to TRBJ1-2; D uncertain. CDR3 region: CASSLASDYGYTF. The CDR3 DNA sequence: TGTGCCAGCAGCTTAGCTTCAGACTACGGCTACACCTTC.